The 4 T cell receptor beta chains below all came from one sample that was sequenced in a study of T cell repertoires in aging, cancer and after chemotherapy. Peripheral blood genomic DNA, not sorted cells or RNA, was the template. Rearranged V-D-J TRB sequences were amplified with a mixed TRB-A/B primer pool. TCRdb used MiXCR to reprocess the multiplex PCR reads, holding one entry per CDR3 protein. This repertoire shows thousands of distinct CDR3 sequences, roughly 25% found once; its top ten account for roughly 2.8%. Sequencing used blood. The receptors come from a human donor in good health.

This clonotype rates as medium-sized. As DNA, the CDR3 is TGCAGCGTGACAGGGTTGGATACGGAGACCCAGTACTTC. Protein: CSVTGLDTETQYF. This chain joins TRBV29-1 and TRBJ2-5, with 7 bases fitting TRBD1. Trimming removed 6 bases from V and 5 bases from J; junction bases left unmatched: 9. Germline CDR1 and CDR2: SQVTM and ANQGSEA. CDR3 length: 13 amino acids.

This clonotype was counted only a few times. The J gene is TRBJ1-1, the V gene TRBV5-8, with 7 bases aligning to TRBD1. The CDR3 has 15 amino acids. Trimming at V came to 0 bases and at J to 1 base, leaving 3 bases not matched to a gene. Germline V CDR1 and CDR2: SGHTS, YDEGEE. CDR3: CASSLADRENTEAFF. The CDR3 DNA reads TGTGCCAGCAGCTTGGCCGACAGGGAGAACACTGAAGCTTTCTTT.

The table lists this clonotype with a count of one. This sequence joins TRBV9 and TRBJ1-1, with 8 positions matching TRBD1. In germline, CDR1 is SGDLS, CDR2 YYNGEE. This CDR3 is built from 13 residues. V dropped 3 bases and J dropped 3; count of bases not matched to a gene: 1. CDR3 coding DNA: TGTGCCAGCAGCGCGGACAGGGACACTGAAGCTTTCTTT. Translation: CASSADRDTEAFF. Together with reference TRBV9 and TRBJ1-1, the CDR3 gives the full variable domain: DSGVTQTPKHLITATGQRVTLRCSPRSGDLSVYWYQQSLDQGLQFLIQYYNGEERAKGNILERFSAQQFPDLHSELNLSSLELGDSALYFCASSADRDTEAFFGQGTRLTVV.

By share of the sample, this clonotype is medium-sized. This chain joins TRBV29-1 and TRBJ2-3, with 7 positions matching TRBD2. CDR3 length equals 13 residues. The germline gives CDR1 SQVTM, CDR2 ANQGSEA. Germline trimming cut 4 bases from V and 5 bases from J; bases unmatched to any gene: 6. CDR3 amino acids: CSVASGGVDTQYF. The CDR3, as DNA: TGCAGCGTTGCTAGCGGTGGGGTAGATACGCAGTATTTT.